These T cell receptor beta chains were read from a single sample in a study of blood T cell repertoires in COVID-19. Repertoires were generated with immunoSEQ multiplex PCR, while TCRdb's copy carries only in-frame clones and drops some. The sample yields just over 90,000 clones, 90% seen once. The sequenced sample was peripheral blood. These receptor sequences come from a human donor with active COVID-19. The donor label of this sample is uncertain. CDR3s include the opening cysteine and the closing phenylalanine or tryptophan. Each record gives: V gene, D gene, J gene, CDR3 protein. The D gene is left open where the match is weak.

v_gene: TRBV14; d_gene: TRBD2; j_gene: TRBJ2-3; CDR3aa: CASSQISGGPTLLATDTQYF
v_gene: TRBV7-9; d_gene: TRBD1; j_gene: TRBJ2-5; CDR3aa: CASSLGTGQFQETQYF
v_gene: TRBV28; d_gene: -; j_gene: TRBJ1-5; CDR3aa: CASSLLGGMGGSNQPQHF
v_gene: TRBV24-1; d_gene: TRBD1; j_gene: TRBJ2-6; CDR3aa: CATSDPTGVTGANVLTF
v_gene: TRBV18; d_gene: TRBD1; j_gene: TRBJ2-7; CDR3aa: CASSPTGARHYEQYF
v_gene: TRBV12-3/TRBV12-4; d_gene: TRBD1; j_gene: TRBJ1-2; CDR3aa: CASKTGGHYGYTF
v_gene: TRBV6-2/TRBV6-3; d_gene: -; j_gene: TRBJ1-1; CDR3aa: CASSDPAGGRRTEAFF
v_gene: TRBV18; d_gene: -; j_gene: TRBJ1-2; CDR3aa: CASSRGTRTAGSYGYTF
v_gene: TRBV15; d_gene: -; j_gene: TRBJ2-1; CDR3aa: CATSRGLSSYNEQFF
v_gene: TRBV14; d_gene: -; j_gene: TRBJ1-1; CDR3aa: CASSHRTGFNTEAFF
v_gene: TRBV4-3; d_gene: TRBD1; j_gene: TRBJ1-2; CDR3aa: CASSPTTGANYGYTF
v_gene: TRBV4-3; d_gene: -; j_gene: TRBJ2-6; CDR3aa: CASSQDHSSGANVLTF
v_gene: TRBV18; d_gene: -; j_gene: TRBJ2-2; CDR3aa: CASSPGAHTGELFF
v_gene: TRBV18; d_gene: -; j_gene: TRBJ2-2; CDR3aa: CASSGGGPPTGELFF
v_gene: TRBV5-1; d_gene: TRBD1; j_gene: TRBJ2-3; CDR3aa: CASSPGTGGVHYTQYF
v_gene: TRBV27; d_gene: -; j_gene: TRBJ2-7; CDR3aa: CASSLPGAYEQYF
v_gene: TRBV6-2/TRBV6-3; d_gene: TRBD2; j_gene: TRBJ2-1; CDR3aa: CASSYSPRGTSGHEQFF
v_gene: TRBV3-1/TRBV3-2; d_gene: TRBD1; j_gene: TRBJ2-1; CDR3aa: CASSQGTGVHNEQFF
v_gene: TRBV3-1/TRBV3-2; d_gene: TRBD1; j_gene: TRBJ2-5; CDR3aa: CASSQGGGTGETQYF
v_gene: TRBV6-1; d_gene: TRBD1; j_gene: TRBJ2-5; CDR3aa: CASSDTGAETQYF
v_gene: TRBV18; d_gene: TRBD1; j_gene: TRBJ2-1; CDR3aa: CASSPYGTRGNRGKGLFF
v_gene: TRBV5-4; d_gene: -; j_gene: TRBJ2-7; CDR3aa: CASSKGGGSNYEQYF
v_gene: TRBV5-5; d_gene: TRBD1; j_gene: TRBJ2-2; CDR3aa: CASSPPGTGVTGELFF
v_gene: TRBV6-5; d_gene: -; j_gene: TRBJ1-2; CDR3aa: CASSRSKQGSSTF
v_gene: TRBV30; d_gene: TRBD1; j_gene: TRBJ1-5; CDR3aa: CAWGGQWGQPQHF
v_gene: TRBV2; d_gene: -; j_gene: TRBJ1-1; CDR3aa: CASSVDRKGNTEAFF
v_gene: TRBV6-1; d_gene: -; j_gene: TRBJ2-7; CDR3aa: CASSEAGGGVDEQYF
v_gene: TRBV19; d_gene: -; j_gene: TRBJ2-2; CDR3aa: CASSNPGGAVRTGELFF
v_gene: TRBV6-2/TRBV6-3; d_gene: -; j_gene: TRBJ1-2; CDR3aa: CASSYDSYGYTF
v_gene: TRBV5-1; d_gene: TRBD1; j_gene: TRBJ2-1; CDR3aa: CASSHLQTGGSYNEQFF
v_gene: TRBV5-1; d_gene: -; j_gene: TRBJ1-1; CDR3aa: CASSLAQGLRTEAFF
v_gene: TRBV18; d_gene: TRBD1; j_gene: TRBJ1-2; CDR3aa: CASSPSTGDGGYTF
v_gene: TRBV7-8; d_gene: TRBD1; j_gene: TRBJ1-5; CDR3aa: CATSDREGNQPQHF
v_gene: TRBV19; d_gene: TRBD1; j_gene: TRBJ2-7; CDR3aa: CASSWQGVAEQYF
v_gene: TRBV12-3/TRBV12-4; d_gene: -; j_gene: TRBJ2-2; CDR3aa: CASGVMKTGELFF
v_gene: TRBV9; d_gene: -; j_gene: TRBJ2-1; CDR3aa: CASSVGGGASYNEQFF
v_gene: TRBV19; d_gene: -; j_gene: TRBJ2-5; CDR3aa: CASSAAGWGETQYF
v_gene: TRBV28; d_gene: -; j_gene: TRBJ1-5; CDR3aa: CASRYRGNQPQHF
v_gene: TRBV19; d_gene: TRBD1; j_gene: TRBJ1-3; CDR3aa: CASSIPGQGSGNTIYF
v_gene: TRBV27; d_gene: -; j_gene: TRBJ1-1; CDR3aa: CASRPGLVNTEAFF
v_gene: TRBV11-2; d_gene: -; j_gene: TRBJ2-3; CDR3aa: CASTNRATTDTQYF
v_gene: TRBV6-6; d_gene: -; j_gene: TRBJ1-6; CDR3aa: CASSPTGVIGDNSPLHF
v_gene: TRBV12-3/TRBV12-4; d_gene: -; j_gene: TRBJ1-2; CDR3aa: CASTGANYGYTF
v_gene: TRBV19; d_gene: -; j_gene: TRBJ1-2; CDR3aa: CASSLRGDYGYTF
v_gene: TRBV5-6; d_gene: -; j_gene: TRBJ2-3; CDR3aa: CASTQYQEGAGTDTQYF
v_gene: TRBV9; d_gene: -; j_gene: TRBJ2-2; CDR3aa: CASSVDTTASGELFF
v_gene: TRBV3-1/TRBV3-2; d_gene: TRBD1; j_gene: TRBJ1-2; CDR3aa: CASSRGTGYNYGYTF
v_gene: TRBV6-6; d_gene: TRBD2; j_gene: TRBJ2-2; CDR3aa: CASSLSGGRGGELFF
v_gene: TRBV6-5; d_gene: TRBD2; j_gene: TRBJ2-3; CDR3aa: CASRWRLAGTDTQYF
v_gene: TRBV5-1; d_gene: -; j_gene: TRBJ2-3; CDR3aa: CASSSSGPTDTQYF
v_gene: TRBV10-3; d_gene: TRBD1; j_gene: TRBJ1-5; CDR3aa: CAISGQGAQPQHF
v_gene: TRBV6-1; d_gene: -; j_gene: TRBJ1-6; CDR3aa: CASSEFTGLSPLHF
v_gene: TRBV7-2; d_gene: -; j_gene: TRBJ2-5; CDR3aa: CATKTGRGWETQYF